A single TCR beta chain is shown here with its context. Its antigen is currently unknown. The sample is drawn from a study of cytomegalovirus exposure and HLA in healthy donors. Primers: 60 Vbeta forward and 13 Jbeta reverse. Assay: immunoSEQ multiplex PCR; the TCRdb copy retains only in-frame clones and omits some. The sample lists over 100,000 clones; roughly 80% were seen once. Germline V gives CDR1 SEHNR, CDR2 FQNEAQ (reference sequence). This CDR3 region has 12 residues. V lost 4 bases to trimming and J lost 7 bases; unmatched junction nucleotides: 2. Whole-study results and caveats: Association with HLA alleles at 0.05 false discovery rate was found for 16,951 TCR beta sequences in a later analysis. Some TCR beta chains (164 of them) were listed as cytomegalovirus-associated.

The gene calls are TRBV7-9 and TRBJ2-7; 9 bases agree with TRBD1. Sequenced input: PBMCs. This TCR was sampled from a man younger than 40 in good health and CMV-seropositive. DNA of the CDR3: TGTGCCAGCAGCTCCGGACAGGGGGAGCAGTACTTC. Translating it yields CASSSGQGEQYF. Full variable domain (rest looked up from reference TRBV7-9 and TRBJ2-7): DTGVSQNPRHKITKRGQNVTFRCDPISEHNRLYWYRQTLGQGPEFLTYFQNEAQLEKSRLLSDRFSAERPKGSFSTLEIQRTEQGDSAMYLCASSSGQGEQYFGPGTRLTVT.